The 4 T cell receptor beta chains below were found in one sample sequenced in a study of blood T cell repertoires in COVID-19. Only in-frame clones appear in the TCRdb table, and some are missing; sequencing was by immunoSEQ multiplex PCR. Here the sample spans some 250,000 clones, approximately 86% being singletons. Sequenced: peripheral blood. These receptors all stem from a man aged 30 to 39 with active or convalescent COVID-19.

This rearrangement joins TRBV6-5 to TRBJ1-4, with TRBD1 identical over 8 bases. CDR1 and CDR2 from the germline V gene are MNHEY and SVGAGI. The length of the CDR3 is 13 residues. The V gene end was trimmed by 6 bases and the J gene end by 11 bases; junction bases not matched to a gene: 8. The CDR3 sequence: CASSAGGARKLFF. In nucleotides, the CDR3 is TGTGCCAGCAGCGCAGGGGGCGCAAGGAAACTGTTTTTT.

The chain links TRBV6-4 to TRBJ1-2; 8 positions match TRBD1. The ends lost 6 bases at V and 8 bases at J; junction bases unmatched: 17. Per germline, CDR1 MRHNA and CDR2 SNTAGT. The CDR3 spans 16 residues. The CDR3 DNA follows: TGTGCCAGCAGAGTACAAGGACAGGGAGTGAACGGCGGCTACACCTTC. Residues: CASRVQGQGVNGGYTF.

In DNA, the CDR3 is TGTGCCAGCAGCTCGGAGAATGCGCAGTATTTT. Protein product: CASSSENAQYF. V is TRBV11-2 and J is TRBJ2-3; unclear D gene. Per the germline V gene, CDR1 is SGHAT and CDR2 is FQNNGV. The CDR3 has 11 residues. V shed 4 bases and J shed 10 bases, with 9 bases lying between them. Drawing the rest from reference TRBV11-2 and TRBJ2-3, the complete variable domain is EAGVAQSPRYKIIEKRQSVAFWCNPISGHATLYWYQQILGQGPKLLIQFQNNGVVDDSQLPKDRFSAERLKGVDSTLKIQPAKLEDSAVYLCASSSENAQYFGPGTRLTVL.

This clone showed up just once. V and J are TRBV4-1 and TRBJ1-2; no firm D call. V was clipped by 1 base and J by 0 bases, with 9 bases between them. The length of the CDR3 is 15 residues. Germline CDR1 is MGHRA and CDR2 is YSYEKL. CDR3 nucleotide sequence: TGCGCCAGCAGCCAAGCAGGCGCGTCTAACTATGGCTACACCTTC. This codes for CASSQAGASNYGYTF.